The clone carrying this TCR beta chain came up many times. Treatment noted: PENTA 11 planned treatment interruption arm or continuous ART arm. Samples needed at least 5 million viable cryopreserved PBMCs. Unique molecular identifiers were included in an RNA-based 3' RACE TCR library. TCRdb reprocessed the 3' RACE reads via MiXCR and lists one record per CDR3 protein. In the table there are over 35,000 distinct CDR3 sequences, approximately 7% of which are singletons. The data originate from a study of HIV-infected children after antiretroviral therapy interruption. As for the study in general: In continuous treatment, analyzed samples were from weeks 0, 48 and 150.

The CDR3 runs to 15 residues. V lost 4 bases and J lost 4; bases outside the gene matches: 7. The germline CDR1 and CDR2 sequences are SGHRS and YFSETQ. The sequence was obtained from a pool of human donors with HIV. The starting material was CD45RA+ CD4+ T cells from PBMCs, pooled from several time points, obtained from a donor given antiretroviral therapy, either interrupted or continuous. Subset in this sample: naive CD4+ CD45RA+ CD45RO- T cells. The genes are TRBV5-1 and TRBJ2-5, with 10 bases fitting TRBD1. CDR3 DNA: TGCGCCAGCAGCCTGACAGGGGGCTCGGGAGAGACCCAGTACTTC. This codes for CASSLTGGSGETQYF.